This paragraph covers one TCR beta chain sequence. These data are taken from a study of shared clonotypes between healthy human individuals. The method was immunoSEQ multiplex PCR; TCRdb's version includes in-frame clones alone and lacks a portion of them. The sample shows millions of clones, about 92% of them seen only once. This sequence was found in a man between 18 and 29 years old in good health. The sequenced sample consisted of naive CD4+ T cells sorted from blood. Subset meaning: CD45RA+ positively selected.

CDR3: CASSLRTGALSSYEQYF. CDR3 nucleotides: TGTGCCAGCAGCTTAAGGACAGGGGCCCTGAGCTCCTACGAGCAGTACTTC. The chain combines TRBV13 with TRBJ2-7; 9 bases align to TRBD1. CDR1 is PRHDT and CDR2 is FYEKMQ in the germline V gene (reference sequence). The CDR3 contains 17 residues. Trimming took 2 bases from V and 0 from J; bases not matched to a gene: 8.